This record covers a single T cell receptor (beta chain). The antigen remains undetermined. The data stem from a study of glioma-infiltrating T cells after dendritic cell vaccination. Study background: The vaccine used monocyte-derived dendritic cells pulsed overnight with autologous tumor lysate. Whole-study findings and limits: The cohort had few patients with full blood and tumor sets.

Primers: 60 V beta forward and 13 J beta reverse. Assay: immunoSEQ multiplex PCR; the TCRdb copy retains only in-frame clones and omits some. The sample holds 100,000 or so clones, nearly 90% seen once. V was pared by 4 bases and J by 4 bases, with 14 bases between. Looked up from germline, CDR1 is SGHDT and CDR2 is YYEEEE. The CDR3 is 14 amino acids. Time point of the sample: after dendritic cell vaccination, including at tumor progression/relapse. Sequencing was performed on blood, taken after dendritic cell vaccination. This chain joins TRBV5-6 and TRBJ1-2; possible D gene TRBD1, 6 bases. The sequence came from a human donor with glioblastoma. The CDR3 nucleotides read TGTGCCAGCAGCCCTAGTGGGGGCGTCTATGGCTACACCTTC. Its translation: CASSPSGGVYGYTF.